The TCR beta chain described here comes from a study of shared clonotypes between healthy human individuals. Across the study: Donors consisted of two women and a few men between 18 and 49.

Details on this clone: The target antigen is unknown. The sample contains more than one DNA sequence encoding this CDR3.

General study results and limits: The sharing of about 5.3% of naive CD4 clonotypes was seen across a few donors. Memory subsets had estimated richness that was generally smaller than that of naive subsets.

The genomic DNA of each subset was split evenly across several immunoSEQ plates. TCRdb's table, derived via immunoSEQ multiplex PCR, lists solely in-frame clones and lacks some. This sample has roughly 300,000 clones; over 70% occur once, and the top ten carry 10%. The CDR3 contains 17 residues. Germline loops: CDR1 SGDLS, CDR2 YYNGEE. V shed 1 base and J 1 base; nucleotides not matched to a gene: 3. Sequencing was performed on memory CD4+ T cells sorted from blood. Noted subset: CD45RA-negative fraction. The source of this sequence is a man younger than 40 in good health. V is TRBV9 and J is TRBJ2-3, with TRBD2 matching over 13 bases. The CDR3 loop is CASSVSGTSGGTDTQYF. For the CDR3, the DNA is TGTGCCAGCAGCGTATCAGGGACTAGCGGGGGCACAGATACGCAGTATTTT. The variable domain in full, completed from reference TRBV9 and TRBJ2-3, reads DSGVTQTPKHLITATGQRVTLRCSPRSGDLSVYWYQQSLDQGLQFLIQYYNGEERAKGNILERFSAQQFPDLHSELNLSSLELGDSALYFCASSVSGTSGGTDTQYFGPGTRLTVL.